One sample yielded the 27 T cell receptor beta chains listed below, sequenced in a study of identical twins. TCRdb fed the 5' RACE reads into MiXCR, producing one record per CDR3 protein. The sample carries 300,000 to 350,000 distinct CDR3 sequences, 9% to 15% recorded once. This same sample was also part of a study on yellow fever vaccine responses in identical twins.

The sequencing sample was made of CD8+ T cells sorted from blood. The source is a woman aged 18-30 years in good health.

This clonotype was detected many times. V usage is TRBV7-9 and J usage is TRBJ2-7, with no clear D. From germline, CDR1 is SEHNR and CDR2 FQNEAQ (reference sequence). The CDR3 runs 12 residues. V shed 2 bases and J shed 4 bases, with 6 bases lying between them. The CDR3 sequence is CASSLLEYEQYF. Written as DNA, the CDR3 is TGTGCCAGCAGCTTATTAGAATACGAGCAGTACTTC.

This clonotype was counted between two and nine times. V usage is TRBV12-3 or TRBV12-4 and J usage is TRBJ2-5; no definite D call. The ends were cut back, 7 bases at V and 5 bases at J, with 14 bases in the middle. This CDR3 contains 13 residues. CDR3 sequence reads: CASTRSGPETQYF. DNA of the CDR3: TGTGCCAGCACCCGATCCGGGCCTGAGACCCAGTACTTC.

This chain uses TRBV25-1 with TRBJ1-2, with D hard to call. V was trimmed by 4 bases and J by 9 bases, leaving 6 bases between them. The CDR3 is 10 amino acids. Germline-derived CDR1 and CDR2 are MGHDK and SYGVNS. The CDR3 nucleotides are TGTGCCAGCAGTGCACATCGCTACACCTTC. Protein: CASSAHRYTF.

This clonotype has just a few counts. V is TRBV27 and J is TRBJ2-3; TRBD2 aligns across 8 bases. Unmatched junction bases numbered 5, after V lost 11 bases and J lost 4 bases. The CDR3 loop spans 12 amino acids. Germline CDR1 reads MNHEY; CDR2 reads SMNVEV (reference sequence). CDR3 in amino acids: CAAGRVSDTQYF. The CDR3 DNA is TGTGCCGCCGGGAGGGTTTCAGATACGCAGTATTTT.

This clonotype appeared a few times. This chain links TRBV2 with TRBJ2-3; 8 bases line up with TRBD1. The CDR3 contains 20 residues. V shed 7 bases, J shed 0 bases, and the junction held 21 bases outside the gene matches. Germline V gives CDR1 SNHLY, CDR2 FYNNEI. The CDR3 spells CASTLNGGQEVESSTDTQYF. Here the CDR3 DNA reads TGTGCCAGCACCCTCAACGGGGGACAGGAGGTCGAATCTAGCACAGATACGCAGTATTTT.

The CDR3 region is CASGQGELPGELFF. DNA for the CDR3: TGTGCCAGCGGCCAGGGAGAGCTACCCGGGGAGCTGTTTTTT. The chain has TRBV28 and TRBJ2-2, with D perhaps being TRBD1 or TRBD2 (5 bases each). The CDR3 is 14 residues long. Germline lookup yields CDR1 MDHEN and CDR2 SYDVKM. V lost 8 bases to trimming and J lost 6 bases, with 16 bases between them.

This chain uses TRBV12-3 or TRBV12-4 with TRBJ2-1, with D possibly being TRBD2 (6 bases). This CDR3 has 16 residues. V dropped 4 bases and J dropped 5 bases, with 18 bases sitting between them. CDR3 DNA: TGTGCCAGCAGTTCAGCTAGGGACTTCAACCACAATGAGCAGTTCTTC. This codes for CASSSARDFNHNEQFF.

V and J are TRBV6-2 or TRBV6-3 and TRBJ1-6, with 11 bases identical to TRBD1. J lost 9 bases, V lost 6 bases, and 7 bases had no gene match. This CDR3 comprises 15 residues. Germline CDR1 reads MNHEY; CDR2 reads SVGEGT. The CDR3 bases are TGTGCCAGCAGAGTGGACAGGGGGCGTGGTTCACCCCTCCACTTT. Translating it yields CASRVDRGRGSPLHF.

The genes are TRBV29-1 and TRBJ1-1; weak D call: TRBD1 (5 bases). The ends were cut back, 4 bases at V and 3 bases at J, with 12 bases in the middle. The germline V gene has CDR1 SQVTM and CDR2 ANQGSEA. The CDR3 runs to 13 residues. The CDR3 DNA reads TGCAGCGTTGGCATCTCAGGGTACACTGAAGCTTTCTTT. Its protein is CSVGISGYTEAFF.

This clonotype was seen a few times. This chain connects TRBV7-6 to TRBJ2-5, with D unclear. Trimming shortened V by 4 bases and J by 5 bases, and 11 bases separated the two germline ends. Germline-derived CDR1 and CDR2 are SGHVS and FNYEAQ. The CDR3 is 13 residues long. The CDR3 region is CASSSDDRETQYF. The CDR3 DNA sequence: TGTGCCAGCAGCTCGGACGATCGGGAGACCCAGTACTTC. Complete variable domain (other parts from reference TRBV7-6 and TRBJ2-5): GAGVSQSPRYKVTKRGQDVALRCDPISGHVSLYWYRQALGQGPEFLTYFNYEAQQDKSGLPNDRFSAERPEGSISTLTIQRTEQRDSAMYRCASSSDDRETQYFGPGTRLLVL.

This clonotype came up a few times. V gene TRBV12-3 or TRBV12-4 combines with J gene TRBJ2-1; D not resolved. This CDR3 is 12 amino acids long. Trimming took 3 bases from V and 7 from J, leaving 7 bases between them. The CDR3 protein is CASSFTRNEQFF. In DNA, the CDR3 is TGTGCCAGCAGTTTTACGAGGAATGAGCAGTTCTTC.

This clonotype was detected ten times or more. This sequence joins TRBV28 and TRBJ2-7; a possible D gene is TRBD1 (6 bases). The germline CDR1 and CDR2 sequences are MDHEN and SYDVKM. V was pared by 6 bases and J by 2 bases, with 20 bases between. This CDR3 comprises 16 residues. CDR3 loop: CASRPKPPGTPYEQYF. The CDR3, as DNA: TGTGCCAGCAGGCCTAAGCCCCCGGGGACACCCTACGAGCAGTACTTC.

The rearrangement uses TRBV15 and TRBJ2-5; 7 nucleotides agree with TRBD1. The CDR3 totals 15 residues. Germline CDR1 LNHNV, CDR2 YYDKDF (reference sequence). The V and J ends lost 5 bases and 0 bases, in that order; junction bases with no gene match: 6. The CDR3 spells CATSGKTGNQETQYF. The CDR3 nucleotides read TGTGCCACCAGCGGGAAGACAGGGAACCAAGAGACCCAGTACTTC.

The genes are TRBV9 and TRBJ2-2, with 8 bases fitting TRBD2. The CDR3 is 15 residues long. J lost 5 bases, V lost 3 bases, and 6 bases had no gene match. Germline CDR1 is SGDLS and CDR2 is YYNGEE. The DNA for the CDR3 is TGTGCCAGCAGCGCGGGAGGGCAGAAAACCGGGGAGCTGTTTTTT. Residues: CASSAGGQKTGELFF.

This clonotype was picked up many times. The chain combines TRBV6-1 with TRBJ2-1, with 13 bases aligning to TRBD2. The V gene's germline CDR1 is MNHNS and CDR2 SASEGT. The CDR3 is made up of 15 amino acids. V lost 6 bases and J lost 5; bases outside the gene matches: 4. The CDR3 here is CASSELAGGNNEQFF. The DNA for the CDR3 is TGTGCCAGCAGCGAACTAGCGGGAGGGAACAATGAGCAGTTCTTC.

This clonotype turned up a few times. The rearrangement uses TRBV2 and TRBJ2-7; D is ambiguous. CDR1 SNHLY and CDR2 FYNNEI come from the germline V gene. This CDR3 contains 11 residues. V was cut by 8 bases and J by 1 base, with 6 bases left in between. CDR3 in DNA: TGTGCCAGCGGGCTATCCTACGAGCAGTACTTC. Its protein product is CASGLSYEQYF.

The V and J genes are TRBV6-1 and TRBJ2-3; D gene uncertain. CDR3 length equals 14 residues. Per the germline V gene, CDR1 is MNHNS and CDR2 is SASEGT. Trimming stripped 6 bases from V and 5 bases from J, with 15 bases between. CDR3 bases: TGTGCCAGCAGAGGCCCATGGTTTGGAGATACGCAGTATTTT. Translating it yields CASRGPWFGDTQYF.

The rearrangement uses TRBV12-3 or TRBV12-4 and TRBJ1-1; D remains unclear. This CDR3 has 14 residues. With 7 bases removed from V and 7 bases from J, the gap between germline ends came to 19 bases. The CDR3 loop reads CASIPGEVGYEAFF. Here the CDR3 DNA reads TGTGCCAGCATCCCCGGGGAGGTGGGTTATGAAGCTTTCTTT.

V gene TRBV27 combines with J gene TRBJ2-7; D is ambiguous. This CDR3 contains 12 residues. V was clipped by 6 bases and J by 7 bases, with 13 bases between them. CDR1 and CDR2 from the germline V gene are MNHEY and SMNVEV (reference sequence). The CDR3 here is CASSNIGREQYF. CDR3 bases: TGTGCCAGCAGCAATATAGGACGGGAGCAGTACTTC.

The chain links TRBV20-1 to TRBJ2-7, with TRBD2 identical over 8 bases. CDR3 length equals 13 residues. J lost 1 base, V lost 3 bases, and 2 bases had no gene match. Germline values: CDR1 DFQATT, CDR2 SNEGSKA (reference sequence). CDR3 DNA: TGCAGTGCTAGCATAGCGGGGTCCTACGAGCAGTACTTC. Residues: CSASIAGSYEQYF.

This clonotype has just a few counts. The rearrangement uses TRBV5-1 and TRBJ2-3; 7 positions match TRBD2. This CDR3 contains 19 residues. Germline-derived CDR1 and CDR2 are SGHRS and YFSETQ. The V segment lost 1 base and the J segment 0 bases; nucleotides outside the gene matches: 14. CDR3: CASSLNTGGHPSSTDTQYF. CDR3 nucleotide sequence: TGCGCCAGCAGCTTGAATACGGGAGGCCATCCTTCTAGCACAGATACGCAGTATTTT.

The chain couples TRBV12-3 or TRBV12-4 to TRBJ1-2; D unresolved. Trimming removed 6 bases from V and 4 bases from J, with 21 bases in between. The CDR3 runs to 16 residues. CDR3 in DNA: TGTGCCAGCAGCCCAATGAGCCCTAGAGGTCCCTATGGCTACACCTTC. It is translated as CASSPMSPRGPYGYTF.

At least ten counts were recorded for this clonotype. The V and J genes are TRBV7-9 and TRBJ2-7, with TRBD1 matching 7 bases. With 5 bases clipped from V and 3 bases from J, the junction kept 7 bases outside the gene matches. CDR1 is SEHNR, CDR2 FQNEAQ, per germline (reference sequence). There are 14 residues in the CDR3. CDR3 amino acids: CASSPRQGSYEQYF. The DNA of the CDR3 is TGTGCCAGCAGCCCCCGACAGGGTAGCTACGAGCAGTACTTC.

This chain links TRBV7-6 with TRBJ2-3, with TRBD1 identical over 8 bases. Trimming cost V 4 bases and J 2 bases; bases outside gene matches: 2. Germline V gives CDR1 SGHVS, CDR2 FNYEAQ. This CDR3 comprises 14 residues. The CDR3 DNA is TGTGCCAGCAGCTCGGGACAGGTCACAGATACGCAGTATTTT. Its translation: CASSSGQVTDTQYF.

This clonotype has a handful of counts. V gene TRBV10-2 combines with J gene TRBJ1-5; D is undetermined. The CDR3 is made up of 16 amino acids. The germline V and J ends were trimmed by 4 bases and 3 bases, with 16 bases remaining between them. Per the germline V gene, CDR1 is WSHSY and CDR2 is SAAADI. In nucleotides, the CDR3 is TGCGCCAGCAGTGTGAACCTTCGACTGCCCAATCAGCCCCAGCATTTT. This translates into CASSVNLRLPNQPQHF.

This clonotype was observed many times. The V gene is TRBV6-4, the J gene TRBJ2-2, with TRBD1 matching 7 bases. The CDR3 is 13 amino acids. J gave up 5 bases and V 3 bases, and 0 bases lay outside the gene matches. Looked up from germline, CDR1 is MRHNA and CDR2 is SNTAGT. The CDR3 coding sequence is TGTGCCAGCAGTGAGACAGGGACCGGGGAGCTGTTTTTT. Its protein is CASSETGTGELFF.

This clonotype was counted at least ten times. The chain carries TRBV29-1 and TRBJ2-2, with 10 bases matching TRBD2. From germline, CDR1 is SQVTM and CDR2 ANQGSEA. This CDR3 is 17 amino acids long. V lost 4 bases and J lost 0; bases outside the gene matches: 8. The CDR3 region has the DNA TGCAGCGTTGCCGGACTAGCGGAGTCTGCGAACACCGGGGAGCTGTTTTTT. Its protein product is CSVAGLAESANTGELFF.